The 14 T cell receptor beta chains below were found in one sample sequenced in a study of cytomegalovirus exposure and HLA in healthy donors. The method was immunoSEQ multiplex PCR; TCRdb's version includes in-frame clones alone and lacks a portion of them. The profile shows fewer than 300,000 clones, approximately 90% of them singletons. The material sequenced was PBMCs. These receptors were taken from a woman younger than 35 in good health and CMV-seronegative.

This chain joins TRBV5-1 and TRBJ2-1; 9 nucleotides line up with TRBD1. V shed 6 bases, J shed 6 bases, and the junction held 10 bases outside the gene matches. Per germline, CDR1 SGHRS and CDR2 YFSETQ. The CDR3 is 15 amino acids. CDR3 bases: TGCGCCAGCACTCCGGGACAGGGTTTTTTCAATGAGCAGTTCTTC. Translation gives CASTPGQGFFNEQFF.

The genes are TRBV6-6 and TRBJ1-2, with D tentatively TRBD1 (5 bases). The CDR3 length is 15 residues. The germline V and J ends were trimmed by 6 bases and 4 bases, with 18 bases remaining between them. The germline CDR1 and CDR2 sequences are MNHNY and SVGAGI (reference sequence). CDR3 region: CASSPPGLRIYGYTF. CDR3 nucleotide sequence: TGTGCCAGCAGCCCCCCGGGACTGAGAATCTATGGCTACACCTTC.

This clone was counted between two and nine times. CDR3 bases: TGTGCCAGCAGTGAAGTGAGGGATAATGAGCAGTTCTTC. It yields the protein CASSEVRDNEQFF. The chain joins TRBV2 to TRBJ2-1, with D possibly being TRBD2 (5 bases). Per germline, CDR1 SNHLY and CDR2 FYNNEI. Between the trimmed V and J ends, which lost 1 base and 7 bases, there was a span of 8 bases. The CDR3 is made up of 13 amino acids.

This chain links TRBV6-6 with TRBJ2-2, with 11 bases that match TRBD2. V lost 4 bases to trimming and J lost 2 bases; unmatched junction nucleotides: 3. The CDR3 has 16 amino acids. Germline V gene lookup returns CDR1 MNHNY and CDR2 SVGAGI (reference sequence). The CDR3 DNA sequence: TGTGCCAGCAGTTTTAGACTAGCGGGAAACACCGGGGAGCTGTTTTTT. As protein: CASSFRLAGNTGELFF.

The chain uses TRBV20-1 and TRBJ2-1; D unresolved. This CDR3 comprises 9 residues. V was shortened by 7 bases and J by 15 bases, with 13 bases between the two germline ends. CDR1 is DFQATT and CDR2 is SNEGSKA in the germline V gene (reference sequence). The CDR3 DNA sequence: TGCAGTGTTGCTAGACCGCTGTTCTTC. It yields the protein CSVARPLFF.

V and J are TRBV6-5 and TRBJ1-4, with TRBD1 matching over 8 bases. Germline CDR1 and CDR2: MNHEY and SVGAGI. CDR3 length: 15 amino acids. Germline trimming cut 6 bases from V and 7 bases from J; bases unmatched to any gene: 10. Here the CDR3 reads CASSSDRDETEKLFF. CDR3 DNA: TGTGCCAGCAGCTCGGACAGGGATGAAACTGAAAAACTGTTTTTT.

The chain recombines TRBV7-9 with TRBJ2-7, with D perhaps TRBD1 (6 bases). The length of the CDR3 is 14 residues. Per the germline V gene, CDR1 is SEHNR and CDR2 is FQNEAQ (reference sequence). V lost 5 bases and J 0 bases, leaving 11 bases between the germline ends. In nucleotides, the CDR3 is TGTGCCAGCAGCATACTACAGGGCTCCTACGAGCAGTACTTC. Its protein is CASSILQGSYEQYF.

V and J are TRBV6-1 and TRBJ2-1; no clear D. CDR3 size: 16 residues. Germline CDR1 MNHNS, CDR2 SASEGT. Trimming cost V 4 bases and J 0 bases, with 13 bases left between them. CDR3 region: CASSAFGGSSYNEQFF. CDR3 nucleotides: TGTGCCAGCAGTGCTTTTGGCGGCAGCTCCTACAATGAGCAGTTCTTC.

The rearrangement uses TRBV6-6 and TRBJ2-7, with 10 bases that match TRBD1. Germline CDR1 reads MNHNY; CDR2 reads SVGAGI (reference sequence). V was pared by 7 bases and J by 6 bases, with 6 bases of the junction left unmatched. The CDR3 length is 13 residues. The CDR3 sequence is CASTGQGLPEQYF. The CDR3 nucleotides read TGTGCCAGCACGGGACAGGGGCTCCCCGAGCAGTACTTC.

The gene calls are TRBV7-3 and TRBJ1-4, with TRBD1 matching over 8 bases. The CDR3 consists of 16 residues. Unmatched junction bases numbered 5, after V lost 4 bases and J lost 1 base. The germline CDR1 and CDR2 sequences are SGHTA and FQGTGA. The CDR3 coding sequence is TGTGCCAGCAGCTGGGGACAGGTCCTAACTAATGAAAAACTGTTTTTT. It encodes CASSWGQVLTNEKLFF.

For the CDR3, the DNA is TGTGCTAGTGGGGTGACTCAGGGACAGGGTTTCGTTCAGTACTTC. Translated, it gives CASGVTQGQGFVQYF. The V gene is TRBV12-5, the J gene TRBJ2-5; 9 bases are a match to TRBD1. Per germline, CDR1 LGHNT and CDR2 FRNRAP. The CDR3 extends over 15 amino acids. Trimming at V came to 6 bases and at J to 11 bases, leaving 16 bases not matched to a gene. Full variable domain (rest looked up from reference TRBV12-5 and TRBJ2-5): DARVTQTPRHKVTEMGQEVTMRCQPILGHNTVFWYRQTMMQGLELLAYFRNRAPLDDSGMPKDRFSAEMPDATLATLKIQPSEPRDSAVYFCASGVTQGQGFVQYFGPGTRLLVL.

This clone has just a few counts. The genes are TRBV29-1 and TRBJ1-1, with D hard to call. This CDR3 is built from 11 residues. The V end was cut by 4 bases, the J end by 8 bases, with 11 bases between. The germline V gene encodes CDR1 SQVTM and CDR2 ANQGSEA. The CDR3 nucleotides are TGCAGCGTTGCTCTGACTTGGGAAGCTTTCTTT. Translation gives CSVALTWEAFF. The full variable domain, rest sourced from reference TRBV29-1 and TRBJ1-1, is SAVISQKPSRDICQRGTSLTIQCQVDSQVTMMFWYRQQPGQSLTLIATANQGSEATYESGFVIDKFPISRPNLTFSTLTVSNMSPEDSSIYLCSVALTWEAFFGQGTRLTVV.

The J gene is TRBJ2-1, the V gene TRBV29-1; 9 nucleotides line up with TRBD2. The CDR3 is 21 residues long. CDR1 SQVTM and CDR2 ANQGSEA come from the germline V gene. The ends lost 4 bases at V and 1 base at J; junction bases unmatched: 23. The CDR3 reads CSVGGPRGQREENYSYNEQFF. The CDR3 DNA is TGCAGCGTTGGAGGGCCGCGGGGCCAGCGGGAGGAAAACTATTCCTACAATGAGCAGTTCTTC.

V usage is TRBV7-8 and J usage is TRBJ2-1; 9 positions agree with TRBD1. The CDR3 consists of 15 residues. V gave up 4 bases and J gave up 3 bases; unmatched junction bases: 4. Germline CDR1 and CDR2: SGHVS and FQNEAQ. The CDR3 DNA reads as TGTGCCAGCAGCTCACCGGGACAGGGCTACAATGAGCAGTTCTTC. As protein: CASSSPGQGYNEQFF.